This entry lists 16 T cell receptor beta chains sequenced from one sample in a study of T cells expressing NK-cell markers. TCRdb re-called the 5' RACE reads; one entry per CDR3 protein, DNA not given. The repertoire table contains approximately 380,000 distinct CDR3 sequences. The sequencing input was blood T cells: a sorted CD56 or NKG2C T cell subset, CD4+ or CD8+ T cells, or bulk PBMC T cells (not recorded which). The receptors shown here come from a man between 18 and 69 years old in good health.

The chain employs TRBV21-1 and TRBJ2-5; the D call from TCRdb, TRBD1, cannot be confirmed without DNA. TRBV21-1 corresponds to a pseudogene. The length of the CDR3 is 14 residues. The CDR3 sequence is CASSISRETETQYF.

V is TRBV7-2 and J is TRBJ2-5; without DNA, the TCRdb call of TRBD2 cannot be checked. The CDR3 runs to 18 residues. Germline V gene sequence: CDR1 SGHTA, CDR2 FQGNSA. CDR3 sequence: CASSLAASGGGNQETQYF.

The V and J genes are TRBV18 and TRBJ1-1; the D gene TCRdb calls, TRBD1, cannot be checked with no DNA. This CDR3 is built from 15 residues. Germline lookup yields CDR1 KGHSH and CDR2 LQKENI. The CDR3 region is CASSRGQTGNTEAFF. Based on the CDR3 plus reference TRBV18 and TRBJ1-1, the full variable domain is NAGVMQNPRHLVRRRGQEARLRCSPMKGHSHVYWYRQLPEEGLKFMVYLQKENIIDESGMPKERFSAEFPKEGPSILRIQQVVRGDSAAYFCASSRGQTGNTEAFFGQGTRLTVV.

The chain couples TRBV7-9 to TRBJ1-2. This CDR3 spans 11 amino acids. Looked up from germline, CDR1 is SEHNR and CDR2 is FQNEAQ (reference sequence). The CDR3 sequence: CASSVTERYTF.

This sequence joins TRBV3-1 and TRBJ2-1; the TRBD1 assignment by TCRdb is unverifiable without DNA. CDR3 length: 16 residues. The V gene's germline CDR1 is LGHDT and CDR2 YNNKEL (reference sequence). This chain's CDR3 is CASSQDLGAGSYEQFF.

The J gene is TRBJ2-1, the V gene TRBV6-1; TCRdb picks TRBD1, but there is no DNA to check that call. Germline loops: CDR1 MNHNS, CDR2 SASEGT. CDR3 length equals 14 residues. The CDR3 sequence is CASRTWTGYNEQFF.

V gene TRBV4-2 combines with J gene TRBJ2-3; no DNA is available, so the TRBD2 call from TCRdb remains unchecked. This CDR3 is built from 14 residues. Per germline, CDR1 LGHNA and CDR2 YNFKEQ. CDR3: CASSTSGGADTQYF.

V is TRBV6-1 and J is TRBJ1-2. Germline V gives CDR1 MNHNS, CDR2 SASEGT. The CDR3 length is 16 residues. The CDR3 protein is CASSEGVLRTNYGYTF.

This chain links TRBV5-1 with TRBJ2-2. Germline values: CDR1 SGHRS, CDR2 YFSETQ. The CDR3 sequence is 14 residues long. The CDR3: CASRTNPRTGELFF.

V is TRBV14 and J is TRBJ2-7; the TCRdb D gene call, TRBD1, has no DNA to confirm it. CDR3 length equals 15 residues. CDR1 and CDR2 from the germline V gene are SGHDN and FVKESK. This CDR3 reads CASSQGWKGANEQYF.

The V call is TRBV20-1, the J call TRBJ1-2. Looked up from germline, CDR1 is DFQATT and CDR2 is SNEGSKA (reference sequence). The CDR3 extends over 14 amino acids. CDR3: CSARDSGRLEGYTF.

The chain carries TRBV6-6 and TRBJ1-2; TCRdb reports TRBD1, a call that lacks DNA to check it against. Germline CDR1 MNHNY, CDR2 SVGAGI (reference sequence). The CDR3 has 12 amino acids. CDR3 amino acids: CATIDRGYGYTF.

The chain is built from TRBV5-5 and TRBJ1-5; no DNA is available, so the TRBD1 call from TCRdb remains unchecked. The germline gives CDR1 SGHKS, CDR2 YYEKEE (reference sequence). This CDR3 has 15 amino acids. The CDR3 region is CASSPAGGLNQPQHF. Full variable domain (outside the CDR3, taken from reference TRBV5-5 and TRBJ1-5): DAGVTQSPTHLIKTRGQQVTLRCSPISGHKSVSWYQQVLGQGPQFIFQYYEKEERGRGNFPDRFSARQFPNYSSELNVNALLLGDSALYLCASSPAGGLNQPQHFGDGTRLSIL.

CDR3 region: CASSTGTSASYEQYF. The V and J genes are TRBV7-6 and TRBJ2-7; TCRdb lists TRBD2, though no DNA is available to test this call. CDR1 is SGHVS and CDR2 is FNYEAQ in the germline V gene. The CDR3 runs 15 residues.

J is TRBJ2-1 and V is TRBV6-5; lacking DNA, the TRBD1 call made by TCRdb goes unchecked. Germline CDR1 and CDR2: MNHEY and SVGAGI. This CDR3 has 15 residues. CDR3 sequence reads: CASSYRQGSSNEQFF.

CDR3 in amino acids: CASSQDLGPVEKLFF. The V and J genes are TRBV4-2 and TRBJ1-4. This CDR3 is built from 15 residues. Per the germline V gene, CDR1 is LGHNA and CDR2 is YNFKEQ.